The rows below give T cell receptor beta chains drawn from one sample of a study of blood T cell repertoires in COVID-19. This table comes from immunoSEQ multiplex PCR, and its TCRdb copy is limited to in-frame clones, with some not included. The table has roughly 120,000 clones, around 84% seen once. Specimen: peripheral blood. The receptors come from a woman of 80 years or more with active or convalescent COVID-19. CDR3s include the opening cysteine and the closing phenylalanine or tryptophan. A D gene is named only where the DNA matches it firmly. Size is omitted from some rows. Given values are once, few, many or a class for expanded clones.

size,V,J,D,DNA,CDR3
few,TRBV6-1,TRBJ2-1,.,TGTGCCAGCAGTGAATTACAGATTCGATACAATGAGCAGTTCTTC,CASSELQIRYNEQFF
.,TRBV9,TRBJ2-7,TRBD2,TGTGCCAGCAGCCCTCAGGTCGGGGGGAATTACTACGAGCAGTACTTC,CASSPQVGGNYYEQYF
.,TRBV7-2,TRBJ2-5,TRBD1,TGTGCCAGCAGACAGGGGGCTTTGGAGACCCAGTACTTC,CASRQGALETQYF
once,TRBV28,TRBJ2-3,TRBD2,TGTGCCAGCGGAACTAGCGGGAGGGCCACAGATACGCAGTATTTT,CASGTSGRATDTQYF
.,TRBV28,TRBJ2-7,.,TGTGCCAGCACCTCTGGGGGGGCTGGGCCTGTACACGAGCAGTACTTC,CASTSGGAGPVHEQYF
.,TRBV28,TRBJ2-7,TRBD1,TGTGCCAGCAGTTTGGGTGGGACAGGGTCCTACGAGCAGTACTTC,CASSLGGTGSYEQYF
few,TRBV6-5,TRBJ2-6,.,TGTGCCAGCAGTTACCGCTCTGGGGCCAACGTCCTGACTTTC,CASSYRSGANVLTF
.,TRBV6-6,TRBJ1-1,TRBD1,TGTGCCAGCAGTTATCCGGGACAGGGGAACACTGAAGCTTTCTTT,CASSYPGQGNTEAFF
.,TRBV5-5,TRBJ2-1,.,TGTGCCAGCAGCACAGGACTAGGCCAGGGGTTGAATGAGCAGTTCTTC,CASSTGLGQGLNEQFF
once,TRBV5-1,TRBJ1-1,.,TGCGCCAGCAGCTCGCGGGACCCCCCTTCAGCTTTCTTT,CASSSRDPPSAFF